This TCR beta chain was identified during a study of T cells expressing NK-cell markers. Study observations and caveats: NKG2C+ dominant clonotype frequencies in more than 5 donors were about 1.0-7.5% of CD8+ T cells.

What made the TCR beta cDNA was 5'RACE template switching with UMIs. TCRdb reworked the 5' RACE reads into one entry per CDR3 protein, no DNA. This sample contains 300,000 to 500,000 distinct CDR3 sequences. The CDR3 has 14 residues. Per the germline V gene, CDR1 is KGHDR and CDR2 is SFDVKD. Note on this clonotype: What it binds is not known.

V is TRBV24-1 and J is TRBJ2-1; the D call from TCRdb, TRBD1, cannot be confirmed without DNA. The receptor comes from a woman aged 45-65 years in good health. What was sequenced was blood T cells: a sorted CD56 or NKG2C T cell subset, CD4+ or CD8+ T cells, or bulk PBMC T cells (not recorded which). The CDR3 sequence: CATQQESSYNEQFF.